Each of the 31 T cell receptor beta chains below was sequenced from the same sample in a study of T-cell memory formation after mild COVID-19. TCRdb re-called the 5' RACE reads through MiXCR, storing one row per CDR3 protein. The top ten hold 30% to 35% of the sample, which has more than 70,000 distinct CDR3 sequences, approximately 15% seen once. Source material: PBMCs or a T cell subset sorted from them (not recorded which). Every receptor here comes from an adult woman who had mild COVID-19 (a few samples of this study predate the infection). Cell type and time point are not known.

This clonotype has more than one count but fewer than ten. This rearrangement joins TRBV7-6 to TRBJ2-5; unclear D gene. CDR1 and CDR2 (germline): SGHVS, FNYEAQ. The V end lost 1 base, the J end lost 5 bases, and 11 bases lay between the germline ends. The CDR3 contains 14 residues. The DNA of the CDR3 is TGTGCCAGCAGCTTAGAAGGTGCTCGGGAGACCCAGTACTTC. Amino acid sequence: CASSLEGARETQYF.

The CDR3 loop reads CASSLRAQGYGDEQYF. The CDR3 DNA reads as TGTGCCAGCAGCTTAAGGGCACAGGGCTATGGGGACGAGCAGTACTTC. The rearrangement joins TRBV7-3 to TRBJ2-7; TRBD1 is a possible D gene (6 bases). V was clipped by 1 base and J by 5 bases, with 18 bases between them. Per the germline V gene, CDR1 is SGHTA and CDR2 is FQGTGA. The CDR3 runs to 16 residues.

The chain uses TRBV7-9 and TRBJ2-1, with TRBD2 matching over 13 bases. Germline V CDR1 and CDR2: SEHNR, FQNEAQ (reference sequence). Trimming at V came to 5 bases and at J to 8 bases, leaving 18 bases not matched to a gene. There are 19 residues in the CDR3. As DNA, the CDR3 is TGTGCCAGCAGCCCAAGGACTAGCGGGAGATCGTACAATATCCATGAGCAGTTCTTC. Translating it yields CASSPRTSGRSYNIHEQFF.

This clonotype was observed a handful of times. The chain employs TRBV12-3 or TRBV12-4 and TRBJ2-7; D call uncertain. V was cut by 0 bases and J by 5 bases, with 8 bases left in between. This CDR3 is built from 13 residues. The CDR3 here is CASSLASRNEQYF. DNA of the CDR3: TGTGCCAGCAGTTTAGCGTCTAGGAACGAGCAGTACTTC.

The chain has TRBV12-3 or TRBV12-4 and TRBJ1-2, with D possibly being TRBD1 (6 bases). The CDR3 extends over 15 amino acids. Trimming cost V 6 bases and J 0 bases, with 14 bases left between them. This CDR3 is CASSPSDRSNYGYTF. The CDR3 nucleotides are TGTGCCAGCAGCCCCTCCGACAGGTCTAACTATGGCTACACCTTC.

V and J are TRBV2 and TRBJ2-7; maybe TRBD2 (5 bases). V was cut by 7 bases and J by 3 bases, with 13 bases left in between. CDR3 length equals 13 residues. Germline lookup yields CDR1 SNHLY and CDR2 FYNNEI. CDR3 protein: CASIGVQNYEQYF. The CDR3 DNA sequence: TGTGCCAGCATCGGGGTACAAAACTACGAGCAGTACTTC.

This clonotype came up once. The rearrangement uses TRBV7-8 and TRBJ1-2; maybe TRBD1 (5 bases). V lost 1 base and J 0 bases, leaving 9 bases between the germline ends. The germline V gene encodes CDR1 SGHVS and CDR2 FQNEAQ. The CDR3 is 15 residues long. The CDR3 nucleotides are TGTGCCAGCAGCTTAGGACAGATTGCTAACTATGGCTACACCTTC. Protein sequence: CASSLGQIANYGYTF.

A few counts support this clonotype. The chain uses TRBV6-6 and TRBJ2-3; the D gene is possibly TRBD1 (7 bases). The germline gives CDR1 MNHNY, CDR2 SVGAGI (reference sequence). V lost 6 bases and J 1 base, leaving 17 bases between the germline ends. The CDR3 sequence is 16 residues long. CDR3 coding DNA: TGTGCCAGCAGGAACCTACAGGGGACTGGCACAGATACGCAGTATTTT. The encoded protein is CASRNLQGTGTDTQYF.

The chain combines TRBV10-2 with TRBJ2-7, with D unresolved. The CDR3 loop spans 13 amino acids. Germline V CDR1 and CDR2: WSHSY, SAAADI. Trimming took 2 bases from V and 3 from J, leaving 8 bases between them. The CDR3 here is CASSEGGIYEQYF. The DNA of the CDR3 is TGCGCCAGCAGTGAGGGTGGGATCTACGAGCAGTACTTC.

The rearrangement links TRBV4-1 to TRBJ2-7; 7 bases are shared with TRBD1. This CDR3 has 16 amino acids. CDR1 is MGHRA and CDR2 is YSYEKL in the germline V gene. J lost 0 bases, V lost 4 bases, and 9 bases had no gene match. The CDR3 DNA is TGCGCCAGCAGCCCAGGAGCACAGGGGAGCTCCTACGAGCAGTACTTC. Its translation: CASSPGAQGSSYEQYF.

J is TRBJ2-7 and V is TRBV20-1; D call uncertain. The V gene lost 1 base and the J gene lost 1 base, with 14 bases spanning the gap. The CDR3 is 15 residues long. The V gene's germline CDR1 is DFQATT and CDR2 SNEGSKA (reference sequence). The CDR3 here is CSARGRTLRSYEQYF. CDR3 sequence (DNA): TGCAGTGCTAGAGGACGGACGCTGAGGTCCTACGAGCAGTACTTC.

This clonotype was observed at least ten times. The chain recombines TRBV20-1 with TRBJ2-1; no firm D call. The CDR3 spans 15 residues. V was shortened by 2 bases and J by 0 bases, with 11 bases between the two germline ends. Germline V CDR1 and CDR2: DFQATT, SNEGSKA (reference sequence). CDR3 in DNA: TGCAGTGCTAGATCGTTCGCCAGCTCCTACAATGAGCAGTTCTTC. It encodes CSARSFASSYNEQFF.

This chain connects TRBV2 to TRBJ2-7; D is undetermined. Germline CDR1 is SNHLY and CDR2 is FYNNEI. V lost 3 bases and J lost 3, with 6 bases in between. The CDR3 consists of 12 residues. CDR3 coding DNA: TGTGCCAGCAGTGAGGCCTACTACGAGCAGTACTTC. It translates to CASSEAYYEQYF.

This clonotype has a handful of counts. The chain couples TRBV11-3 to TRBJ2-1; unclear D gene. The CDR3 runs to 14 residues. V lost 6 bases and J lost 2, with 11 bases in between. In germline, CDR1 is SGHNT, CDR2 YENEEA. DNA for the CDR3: TGTGCCAGCAGGTTCCCCGGGCCCTACAATGAGCAGTTCTTC. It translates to CASRFPGPYNEQFF. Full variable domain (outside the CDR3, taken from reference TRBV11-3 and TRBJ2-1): EAGVVQSPRYKIIEKKQPVAFWCNPISGHNTLYWYLQNLGQGPELLIRYENEEAVDDSQLPKDRFSAERLKGVDSTLKIQPAELGDSAVYLCASRFPGPYNEQFFGPGTRLTVL.

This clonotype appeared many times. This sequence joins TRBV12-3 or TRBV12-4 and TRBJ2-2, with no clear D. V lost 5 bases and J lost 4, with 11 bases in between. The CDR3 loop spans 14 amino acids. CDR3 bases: TGTGCCAGCAGTCGTAACATATTCACCGGGGAGCTGTTTTTT. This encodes CASSRNIFTGELFF.

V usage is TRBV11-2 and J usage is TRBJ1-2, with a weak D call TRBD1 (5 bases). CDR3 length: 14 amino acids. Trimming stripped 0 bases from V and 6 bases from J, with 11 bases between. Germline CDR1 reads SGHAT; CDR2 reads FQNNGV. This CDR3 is CASSLDSGSHGYTF. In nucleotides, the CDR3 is TGTGCCAGCAGCTTAGATTCAGGGAGTCATGGCTACACCTTC.

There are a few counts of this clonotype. The CDR3 sequence is CASSFGTEFYGYTF. Written as DNA, the CDR3 is TGCGCCAGCAGCTTTGGGACAGAATTCTATGGCTACACCTTC. The chain uses TRBV5-1 and TRBJ1-2; TRBD1 aligns across 7 bases. The CDR3 is 14 residues long. Germline V lookup: CDR1 SGHRS, CDR2 YFSETQ. V was clipped by 2 bases and J by 4 bases; unmatched bases: 5.

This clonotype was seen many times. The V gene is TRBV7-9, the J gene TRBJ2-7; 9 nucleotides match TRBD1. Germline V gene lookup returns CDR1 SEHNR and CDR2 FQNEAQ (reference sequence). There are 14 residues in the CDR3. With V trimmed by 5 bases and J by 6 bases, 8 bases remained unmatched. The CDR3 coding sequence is TGTGCCAGCAGCCCCGGGACAGGGATTCTCGAGCAGTACTTC. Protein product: CASSPGTGILEQYF.

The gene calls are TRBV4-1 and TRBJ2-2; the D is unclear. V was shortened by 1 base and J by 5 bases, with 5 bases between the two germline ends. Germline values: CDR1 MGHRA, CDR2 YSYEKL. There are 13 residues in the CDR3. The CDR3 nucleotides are TGCGCCAGCAGCCAAGCCGCAACCGGGGAGCTGTTTTTT. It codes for CASSQAATGELFF.

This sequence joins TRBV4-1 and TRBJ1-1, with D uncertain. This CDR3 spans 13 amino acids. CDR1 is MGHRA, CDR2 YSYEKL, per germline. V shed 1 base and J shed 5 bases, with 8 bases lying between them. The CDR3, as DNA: TGCGCCAGCAGCCAAGGGATAGGAACTGAAGCTTTCTTT. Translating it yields CASSQGIGTEAFF.

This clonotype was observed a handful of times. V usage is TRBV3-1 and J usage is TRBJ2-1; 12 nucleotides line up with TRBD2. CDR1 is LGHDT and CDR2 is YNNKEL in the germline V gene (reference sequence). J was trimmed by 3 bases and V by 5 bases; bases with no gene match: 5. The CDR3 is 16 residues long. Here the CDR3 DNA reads TGTGCCAGCAGCGCTTTACTAGCGGGGGGCTACAATGAGCAGTTCTTC. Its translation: CASSALLAGGYNEQFF.

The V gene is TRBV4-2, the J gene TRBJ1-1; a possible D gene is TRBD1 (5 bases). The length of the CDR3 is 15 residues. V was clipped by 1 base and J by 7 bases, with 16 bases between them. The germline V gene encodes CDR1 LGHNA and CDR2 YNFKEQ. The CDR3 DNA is TGTGCCAGCAGCCAAGTGTGGGGCGCGGGCGGTGAAGCTTTCTTT. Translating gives CASSQVWGAGGEAFF.

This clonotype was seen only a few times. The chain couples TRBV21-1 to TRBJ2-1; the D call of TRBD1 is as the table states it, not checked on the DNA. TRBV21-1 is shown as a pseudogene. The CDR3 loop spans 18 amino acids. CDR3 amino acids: CASSKALSGGTGGHEQFF. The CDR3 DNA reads TGTGCCAGCAGCAAAGCGCTTTCAGGGGGTACAGGGGGCCATGAGCAGTTCTTC.

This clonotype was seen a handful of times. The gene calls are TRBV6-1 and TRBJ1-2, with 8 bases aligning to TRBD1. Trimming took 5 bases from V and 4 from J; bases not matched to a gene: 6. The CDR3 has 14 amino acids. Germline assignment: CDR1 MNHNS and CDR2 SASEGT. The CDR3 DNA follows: TGTGCCAGCAGTCTGGACAGGGTGGGCTATGGCTACACCTTC. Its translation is CASSLDRVGYGYTF.

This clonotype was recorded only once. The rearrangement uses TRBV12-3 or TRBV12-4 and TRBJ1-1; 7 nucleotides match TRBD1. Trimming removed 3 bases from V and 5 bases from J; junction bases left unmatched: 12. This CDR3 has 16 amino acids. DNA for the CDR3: TGTGCCAGCAGTTTTGTGGGACAGACCAGAGGTACTGAAGCTTTCTTT. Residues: CASSFVGQTRGTEAFF.

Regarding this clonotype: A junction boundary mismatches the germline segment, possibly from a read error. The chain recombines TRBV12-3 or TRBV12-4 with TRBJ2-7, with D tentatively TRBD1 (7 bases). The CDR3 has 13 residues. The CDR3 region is CASSPYGGTDLNF. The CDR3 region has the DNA TGTGCCAGCAGCCCCTATGGGGGGACAGATCTTAACTTC.

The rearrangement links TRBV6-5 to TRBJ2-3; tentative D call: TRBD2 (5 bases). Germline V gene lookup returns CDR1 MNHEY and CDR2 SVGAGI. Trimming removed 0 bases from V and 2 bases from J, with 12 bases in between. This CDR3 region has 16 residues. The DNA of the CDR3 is TGTGCCAGCAGTTACTCGATGGAGGATCTCACAGATACGCAGTATTTT. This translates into CASSYSMEDLTDTQYF.

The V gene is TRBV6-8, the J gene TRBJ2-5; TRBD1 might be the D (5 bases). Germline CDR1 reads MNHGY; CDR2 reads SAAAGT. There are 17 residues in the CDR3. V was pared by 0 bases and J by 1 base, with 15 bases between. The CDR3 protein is CASSYSSRCDSQETQYF. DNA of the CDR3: TGTGCCAGCAGTTACTCGAGTAGGTGTGACAGCCAAGAGACCCAGTACTTC.

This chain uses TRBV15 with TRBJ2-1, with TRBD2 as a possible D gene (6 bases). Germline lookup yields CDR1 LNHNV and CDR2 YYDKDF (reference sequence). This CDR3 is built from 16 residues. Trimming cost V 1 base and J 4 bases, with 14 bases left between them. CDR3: CATSRGTTGLYNEQFF. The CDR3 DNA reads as TGTGCCACCAGCAGAGGGACTACCGGACTTTACAATGAGCAGTTCTTC.

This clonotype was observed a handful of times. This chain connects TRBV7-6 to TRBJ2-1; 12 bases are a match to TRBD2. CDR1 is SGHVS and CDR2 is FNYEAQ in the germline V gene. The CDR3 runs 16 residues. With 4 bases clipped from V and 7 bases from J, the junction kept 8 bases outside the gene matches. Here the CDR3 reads CASSSSLAGGLNEQFF. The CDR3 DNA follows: TGTGCCAGCAGCTCTTCCCTAGCGGGGGGGCTGAATGAGCAGTTCTTC.

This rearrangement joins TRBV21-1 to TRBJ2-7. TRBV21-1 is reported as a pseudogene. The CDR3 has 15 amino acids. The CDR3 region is CASSNKAGVSYEQYF. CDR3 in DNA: TGTGCCAGCAGCAATAAGGCAGGTGTCTCCTACGAGCAGTACTTC.